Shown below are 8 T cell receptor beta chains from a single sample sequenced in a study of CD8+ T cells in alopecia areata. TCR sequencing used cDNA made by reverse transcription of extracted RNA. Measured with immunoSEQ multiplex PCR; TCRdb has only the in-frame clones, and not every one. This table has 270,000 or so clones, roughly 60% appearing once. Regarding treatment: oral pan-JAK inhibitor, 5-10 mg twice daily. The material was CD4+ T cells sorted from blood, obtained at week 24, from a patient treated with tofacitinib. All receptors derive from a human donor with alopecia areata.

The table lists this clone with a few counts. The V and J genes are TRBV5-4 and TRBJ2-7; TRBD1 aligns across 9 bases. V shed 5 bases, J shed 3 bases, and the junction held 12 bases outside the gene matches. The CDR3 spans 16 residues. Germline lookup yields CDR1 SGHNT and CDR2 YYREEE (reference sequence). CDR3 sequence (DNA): TGTGCCAGCAGTCGGACGGGACAGGGTAGACACTACGAGCAGTACTTC. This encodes CASSRTGQGRHYEQYF.

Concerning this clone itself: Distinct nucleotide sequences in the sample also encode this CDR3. CDR3 region: CASSVEAGNYGYTF. The CDR3 region has the DNA TGTGCCAGCAGCGTAGAGGCAGGGAACTATGGCTACACCTTC. The chain combines TRBV9 with TRBJ1-2, with D possibly matching TRBD1 (5 bases). V was clipped by 0 bases and J by 2 bases, with 8 bases between them. The CDR3 runs to 14 residues. Germline loops: CDR1 SGDLS, CDR2 YYNGEE.

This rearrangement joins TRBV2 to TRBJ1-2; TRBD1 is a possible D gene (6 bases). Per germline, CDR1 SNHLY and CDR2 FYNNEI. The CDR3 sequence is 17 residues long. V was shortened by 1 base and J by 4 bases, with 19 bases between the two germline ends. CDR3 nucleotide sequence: TGTGCCAGCAGTGAAGGGGGACACTCAGACGGTACCTATGGCTACACCTTC. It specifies CASSEGGHSDGTYGYTF. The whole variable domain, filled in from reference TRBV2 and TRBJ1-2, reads EPEVTQTPSHQVTQMGQEVILRCVPISNHLYFYWYRQILGQKVEFLVSFYNNEISEKSEIFDDQFSVERPDGSNFTLKIRSTKLEDSAMYFCASSEGGHSDGTYGYTFGSGTRLTVV.

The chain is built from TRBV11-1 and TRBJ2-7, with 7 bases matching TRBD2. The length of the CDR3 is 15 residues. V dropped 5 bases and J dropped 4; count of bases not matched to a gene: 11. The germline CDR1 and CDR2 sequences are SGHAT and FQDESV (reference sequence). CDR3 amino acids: CASSVRRSGGYEQYF. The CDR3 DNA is TGTGCCAGCAGCGTTAGACGGTCGGGGGGATACGAGCAGTACTTC.

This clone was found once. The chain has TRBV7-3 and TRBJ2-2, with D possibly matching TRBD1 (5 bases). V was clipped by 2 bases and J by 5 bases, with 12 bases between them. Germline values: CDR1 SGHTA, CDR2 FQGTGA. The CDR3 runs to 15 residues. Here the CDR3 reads CASSLEAGRTGELFF. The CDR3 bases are TGTGCCAGCAGCTTAGAGGCAGGGCGAACCGGGGAGCTGTTTTTT. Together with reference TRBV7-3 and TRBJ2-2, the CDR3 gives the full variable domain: GAGVSQTPSNKVTEKGKYVELRCDPISGHTALYWYRQSLGQGPEFLIYFQGTGAADDSGLPNDRFFAVRPEGSVSTLKIQRTERGDSAVYLCASSLEAGRTGELFFGEGSRLTVL.

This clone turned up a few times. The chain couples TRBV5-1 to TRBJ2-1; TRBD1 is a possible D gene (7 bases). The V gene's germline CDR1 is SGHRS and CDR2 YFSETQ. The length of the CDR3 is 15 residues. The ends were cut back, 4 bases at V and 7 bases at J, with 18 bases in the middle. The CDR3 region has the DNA TGCGCCAGCAGCCTCCCTCGCGGGGACAGTAATGAGCAGTTCTTC. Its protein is CASSLPRGDSNEQFF. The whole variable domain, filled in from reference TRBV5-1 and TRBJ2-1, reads KAGVTQTPRYLIKTRGQQVTLSCSPISGHRSVSWYQQTPGQGLQFLFEYFSETQRNKGNFPGRFSGRQFSNSRSEMNVSTLELGDSALYLCASSLPRGDSNEQFFGPGTRLTVL.

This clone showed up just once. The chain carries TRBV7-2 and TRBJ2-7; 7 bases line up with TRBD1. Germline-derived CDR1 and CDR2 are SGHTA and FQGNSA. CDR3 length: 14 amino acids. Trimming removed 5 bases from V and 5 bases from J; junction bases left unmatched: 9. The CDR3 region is CASSPDRVLNEQYF. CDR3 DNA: TGTGCCAGCAGCCCCGACAGGGTCCTCAACGAGCAGTACTTC.

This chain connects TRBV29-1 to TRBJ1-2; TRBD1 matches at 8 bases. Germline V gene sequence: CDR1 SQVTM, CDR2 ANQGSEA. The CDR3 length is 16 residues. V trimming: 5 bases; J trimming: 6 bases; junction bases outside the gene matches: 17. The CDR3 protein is CSVWAGTGSLQHGYTF. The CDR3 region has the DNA TGCAGCGTTTGGGCCGGGACAGGATCCTTGCAACATGGCTACACCTTC. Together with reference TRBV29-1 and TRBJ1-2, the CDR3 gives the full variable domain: SAVISQKPSRDICQRGTSLTIQCQVDSQVTMMFWYRQQPGQSLTLIATANQGSEATYESGFVIDKFPISRPNLTFSTLTVSNMSPEDSSIYLCSVWAGTGSLQHGYTFGSGTRLTVV.